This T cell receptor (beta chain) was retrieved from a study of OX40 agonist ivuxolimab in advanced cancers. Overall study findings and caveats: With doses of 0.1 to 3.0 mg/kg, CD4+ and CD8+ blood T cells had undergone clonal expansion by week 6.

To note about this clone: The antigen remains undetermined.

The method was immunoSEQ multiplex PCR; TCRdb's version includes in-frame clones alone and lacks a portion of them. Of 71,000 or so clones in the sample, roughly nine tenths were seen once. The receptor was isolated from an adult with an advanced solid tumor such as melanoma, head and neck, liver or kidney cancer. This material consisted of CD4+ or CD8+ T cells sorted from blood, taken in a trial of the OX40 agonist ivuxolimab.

CDR3 DNA: TGCGCCAGCAGCGGGGCCTTCTCTGGGGCCAACGTCCTGACTTTC. It codes for CASSGAFSGANVLTF. This chain connects TRBV5-1 to TRBJ2-6, with a possible D match to TRBD1 (5 bases). The CDR3 is made up of 15 amino acids. Germline V gene data show CDR1 as SGHRS and CDR2 as YFSETQ. The V and J ends lost 4 bases and 0 bases respectively, with 8 bases between them. Looking up the rest from reference TRBV5-1 and TRBJ2-6 gives the full variable domain: KAGVTQTPRYLIKTRGQQVTLSCSPISGHRSVSWYQQTPGQGLQFLFEYFSETQRNKGNFPGRFSGRQFSNSRSEMNVSTLELGDSALYLCASSGAFSGANVLTFGAGSRLTVL.